This record looks at one TCR beta chain sequence and its context. Its antigen is unknown. The sample holds no much larger clone one base away, and base qualities are not on file. This specimen comes from a study of radiotherapy plus CTLA-4 blockade in lung cancer (dated by TCRdb to the late 2010s). Study-level background: Objective responses were observed in 15% to 20% of enrolled patients, and disease control was achieved in less than 35%. Results the study describes overall, beyond this receptor: TCR clones derived from tumors expanded in peripheral blood after treatment with radiotherapy and ipilimumab. The strongest predictors of response were reported to be early dynamic shifts in blood T cell clones along with a rise in serum interferon-beta following radiation.

CDR1 and CDR2, looked up from the germline V gene, are SGHNT and YENEEA. The junction shows trimming of 3 bases on V and 0 bases on J, and the gene matches do not reach 2 bases of it. Spanning cysteine to phenylalanine, the CDR3 consists of 14 amino acids. Kept here is only the CDR3 DNA, which spans 42 bases and is read in frame from base 1. The study tested focal radiation therapy combined with CTLA-4 blockade (ipilimumab) in patients with chemo-refractory metastatic non-small-cell lung cancer. Libraries were made using the immunoSEQ multiplex PCR assay. TCRdb limited this immuneACCESS table to in-frame rearrangements with V and J called. A share of clones is missing; checked studies link under half to unresolved V genes, and the rest is unexplained. In this sample the table shows tens of thousands of clones, over 65% of which occur a single time. The ten largest account for roughly 4% of the sample.

The material was peripheral blood, obtained from a patient treated with radiotherapy plus ipilimumab. The clonotype was recovered from a human donor with non-small cell lung cancer who had a partial response to radiotherapy plus ipilimumab. Rearrangement joined TRBV11-3 to TRBJ2-7, and TRBD1 matches 7 of the central bases. The bases read TGTGCCAGCAGCTTCCGGGACAGCTCCTACGAGCAGTACTTC. Translated, this is CASSFRDSSYEQYF.